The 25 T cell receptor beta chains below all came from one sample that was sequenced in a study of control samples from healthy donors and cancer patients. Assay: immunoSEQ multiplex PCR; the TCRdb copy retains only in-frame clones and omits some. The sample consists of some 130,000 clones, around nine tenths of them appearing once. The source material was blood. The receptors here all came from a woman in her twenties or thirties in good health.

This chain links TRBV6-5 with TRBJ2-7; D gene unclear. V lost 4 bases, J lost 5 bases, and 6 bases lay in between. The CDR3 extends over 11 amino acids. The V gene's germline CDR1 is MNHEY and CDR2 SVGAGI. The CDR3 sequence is CASSFYNEQYF. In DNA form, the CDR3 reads TGTGCCAGCAGTTTCTACAACGAGCAGTACTTC.

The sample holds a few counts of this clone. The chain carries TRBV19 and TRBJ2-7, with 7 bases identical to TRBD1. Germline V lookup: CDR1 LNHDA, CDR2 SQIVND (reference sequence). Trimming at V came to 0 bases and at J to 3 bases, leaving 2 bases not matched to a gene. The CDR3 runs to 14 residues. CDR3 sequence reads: CASSIDRGNYEQYF. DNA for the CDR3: TGTGCCAGTAGTATAGACAGGGGGAACTACGAGCAGTACTTC. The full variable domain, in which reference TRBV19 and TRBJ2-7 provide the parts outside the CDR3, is DGGITQSPKYLFRKEGQNVTLSCEQNLNHDAMYWYRQDPGQGLRLIYYSQIVNDFQKGDIAEGYSVSREKKESFPLTVTSAQKNPTAFYLCASSIDRGNYEQYFGPGTRLTVT.

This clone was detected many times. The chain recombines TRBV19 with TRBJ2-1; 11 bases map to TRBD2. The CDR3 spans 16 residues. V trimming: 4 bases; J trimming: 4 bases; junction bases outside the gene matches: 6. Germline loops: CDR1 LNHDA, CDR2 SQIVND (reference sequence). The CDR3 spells CASSKGLAGIYNEQFF. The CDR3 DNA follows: TGTGCCAGTAGTAAAGGACTAGCGGGCATTTACAATGAGCAGTTCTTC.

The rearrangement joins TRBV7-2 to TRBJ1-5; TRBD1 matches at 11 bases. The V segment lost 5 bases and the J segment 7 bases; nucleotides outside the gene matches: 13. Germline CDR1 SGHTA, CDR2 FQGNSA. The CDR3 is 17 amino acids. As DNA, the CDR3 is TGTGCCAGCAGCCTGAGGGTCGGACAGGGGGCTAACCAGCCCCAGCATTTT. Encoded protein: CASSLRVGQGANQPQHF.

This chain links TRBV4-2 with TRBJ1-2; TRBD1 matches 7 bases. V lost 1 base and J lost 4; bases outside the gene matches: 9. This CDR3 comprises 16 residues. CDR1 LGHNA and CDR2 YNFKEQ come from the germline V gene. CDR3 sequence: CASSQAYEGAGYGYTF. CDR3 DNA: TGTGCCAGCAGCCAAGCATACGAGGGGGCTGGCTATGGCTACACCTTC.

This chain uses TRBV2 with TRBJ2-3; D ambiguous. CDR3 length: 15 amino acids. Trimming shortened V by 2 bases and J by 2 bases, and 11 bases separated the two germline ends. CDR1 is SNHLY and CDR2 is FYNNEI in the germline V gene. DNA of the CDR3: TGTGCCAGCAGTGAACTTCTGGTCAACACAGATACGCAGTATTTT. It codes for CASSELLVNTDTQYF.

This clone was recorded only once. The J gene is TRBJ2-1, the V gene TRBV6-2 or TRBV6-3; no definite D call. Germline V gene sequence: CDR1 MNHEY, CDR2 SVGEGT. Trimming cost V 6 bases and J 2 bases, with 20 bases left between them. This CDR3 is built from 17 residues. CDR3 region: CASSSIPPAVTYNEQFF. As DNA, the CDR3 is TGTGCCAGCAGCTCCATTCCGCCTGCGGTTACCTACAATGAGCAGTTCTTC.

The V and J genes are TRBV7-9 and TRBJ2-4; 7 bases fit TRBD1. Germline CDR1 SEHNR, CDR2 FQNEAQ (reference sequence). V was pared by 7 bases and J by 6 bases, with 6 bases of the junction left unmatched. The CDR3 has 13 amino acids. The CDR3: CASTGTALNIQYF. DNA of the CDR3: TGTGCCAGCACAGGGACAGCGCTAAACATTCAGTACTTC. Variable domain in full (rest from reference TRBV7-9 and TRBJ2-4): DTGVSQNPRHKITKRGQNVTFRCDPISEHNRLYWYRQTLGQGPEFLTYFQNEAQLEKSRLLSDRFSAERPKGSFSTLEIQRTEQGDSAMYLCASTGTALNIQYFGAGTRLSVL.

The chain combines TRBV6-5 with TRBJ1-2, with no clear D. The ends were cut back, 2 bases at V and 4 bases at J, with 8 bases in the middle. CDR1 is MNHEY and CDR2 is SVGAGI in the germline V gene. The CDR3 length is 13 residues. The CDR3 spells CASSYLSVYGYTF. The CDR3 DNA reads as TGTGCCAGCAGTTACCTCAGTGTCTATGGCTACACCTTC.

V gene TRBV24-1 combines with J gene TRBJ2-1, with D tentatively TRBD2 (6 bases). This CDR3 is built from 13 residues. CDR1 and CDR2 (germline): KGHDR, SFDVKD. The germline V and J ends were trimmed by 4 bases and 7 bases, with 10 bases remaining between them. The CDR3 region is CATSDPGLNEQFF. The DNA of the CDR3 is TGTGCCACCAGTGACCCGGGACTGAATGAGCAGTTCTTC.

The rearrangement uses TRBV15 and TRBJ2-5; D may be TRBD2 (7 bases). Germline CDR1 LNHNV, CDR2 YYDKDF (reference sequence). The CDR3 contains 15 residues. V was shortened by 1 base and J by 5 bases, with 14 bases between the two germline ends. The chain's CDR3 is CATSRAGVGGETQYF. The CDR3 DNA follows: TGTGCCACCAGCAGAGCAGGGGTGGGAGGGGAGACCCAGTACTTC.

The CDR3 is CASSLTSGTDTQYF. CDR3 nucleotide sequence: TGTGCCAGCAGCCTTACTAGCGGCACAGATACGCAGTATTTT. The chain has TRBV14 and TRBJ2-3; TRBD2 matches at 7 bases. This CDR3 region has 14 residues. Trimming cost V 4 bases and J 1 base; bases outside gene matches: 2. The V gene's germline CDR1 is SGHDN and CDR2 FVKESK.

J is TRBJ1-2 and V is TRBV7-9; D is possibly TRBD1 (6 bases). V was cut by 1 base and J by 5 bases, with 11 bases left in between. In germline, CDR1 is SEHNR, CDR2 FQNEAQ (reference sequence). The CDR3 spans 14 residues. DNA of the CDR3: TGTGCCAGCAGCTTAGACCAGGGGAGGTATGGCTACACCTTC. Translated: CASSLDQGRYGYTF.

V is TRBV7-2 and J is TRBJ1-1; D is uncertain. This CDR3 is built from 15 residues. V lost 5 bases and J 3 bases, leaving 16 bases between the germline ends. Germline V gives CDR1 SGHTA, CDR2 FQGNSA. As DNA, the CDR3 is TGTGCCAGCAGCCCCACCTCGGACGGGTACACTGAAGCTTTCTTT. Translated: CASSPTSDGYTEAFF.

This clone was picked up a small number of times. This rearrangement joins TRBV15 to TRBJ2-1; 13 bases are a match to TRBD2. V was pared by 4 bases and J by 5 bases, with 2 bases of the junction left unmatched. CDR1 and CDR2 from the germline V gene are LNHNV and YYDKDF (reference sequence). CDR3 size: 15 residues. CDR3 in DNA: TGTGCCACCAGCACCGGACTAGCGGGAGACAATGAGCAGTTCTTC. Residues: CATSTGLAGDNEQFF.

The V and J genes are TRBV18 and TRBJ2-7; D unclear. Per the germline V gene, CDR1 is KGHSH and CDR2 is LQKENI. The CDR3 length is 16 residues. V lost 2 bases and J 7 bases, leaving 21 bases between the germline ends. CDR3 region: CASSPEEKGRREEQYF. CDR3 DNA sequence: TGTGCCAGCTCACCAGAGGAGAAAGGACGGCGAGAAGAGCAGTACTTC.

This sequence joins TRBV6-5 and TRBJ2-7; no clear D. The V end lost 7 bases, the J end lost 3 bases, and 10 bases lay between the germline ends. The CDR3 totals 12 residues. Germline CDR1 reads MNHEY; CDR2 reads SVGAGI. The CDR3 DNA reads TGTGCCAGCACCGACCTTCTCTACGAGCAGTACTTC. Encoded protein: CASTDLLYEQYF.

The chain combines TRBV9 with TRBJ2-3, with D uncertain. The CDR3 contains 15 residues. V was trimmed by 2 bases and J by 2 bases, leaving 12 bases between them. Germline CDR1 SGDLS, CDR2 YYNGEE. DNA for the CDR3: TGTGCCAGCAGCGTGAGTCCGGAACCCACAGATACGCAGTATTTT. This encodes CASSVSPEPTDTQYF.

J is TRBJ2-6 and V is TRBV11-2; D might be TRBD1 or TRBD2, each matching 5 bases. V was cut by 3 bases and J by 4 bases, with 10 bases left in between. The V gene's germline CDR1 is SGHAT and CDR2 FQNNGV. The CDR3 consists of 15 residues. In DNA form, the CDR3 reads TGTGCCAGCAGCTTTGAGGGGTTCGGGGCCAACGTCCTGACTTTC. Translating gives CASSFEGFGANVLTF.

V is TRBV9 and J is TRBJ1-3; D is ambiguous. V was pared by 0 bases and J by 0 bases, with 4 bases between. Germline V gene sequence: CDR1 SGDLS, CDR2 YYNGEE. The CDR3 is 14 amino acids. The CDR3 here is CASSVEGSGNTIYF. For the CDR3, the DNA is TGTGCCAGCAGCGTAGAGGGCTCTGGAAACACCATATATTTT. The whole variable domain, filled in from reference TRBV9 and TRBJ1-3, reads DSGVTQTPKHLITATGQRVTLRCSPRSGDLSVYWYQQSLDQGLQFLIQYYNGEERAKGNILERFSAQQFPDLHSELNLSSLELGDSALYFCASSVEGSGNTIYFGEGSWLTVV.

CDR3 residues: CAWLGAGMGFF. The CDR3 bases are TGTGCCTGGTTAGGGGCGGGAATGGGATTCTTC. The chain carries TRBV30 and TRBJ2-1; tentatively, D is TRBD2 (6 bases). V lost 5 bases, J lost 16 bases, and 18 bases lay in between. The CDR3 extends over 11 amino acids. The V gene's germline CDR1 is GTSNPN and CDR2 SVGIG (reference sequence).

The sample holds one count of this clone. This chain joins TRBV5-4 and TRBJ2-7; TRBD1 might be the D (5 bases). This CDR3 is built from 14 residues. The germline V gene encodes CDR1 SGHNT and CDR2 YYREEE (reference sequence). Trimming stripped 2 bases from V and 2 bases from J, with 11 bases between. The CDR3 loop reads CASSFQGPTYEQYF. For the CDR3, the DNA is TGTGCCAGCAGCTTCCAGGGTCCGACCTACGAGCAGTACTTC.

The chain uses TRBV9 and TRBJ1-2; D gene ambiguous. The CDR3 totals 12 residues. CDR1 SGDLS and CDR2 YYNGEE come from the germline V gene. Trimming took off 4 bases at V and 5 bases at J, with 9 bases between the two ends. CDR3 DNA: TGTGCCAGCAGCCCAGCGGGTTATGGCTACACCTTC. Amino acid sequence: CASSPAGYGYTF.

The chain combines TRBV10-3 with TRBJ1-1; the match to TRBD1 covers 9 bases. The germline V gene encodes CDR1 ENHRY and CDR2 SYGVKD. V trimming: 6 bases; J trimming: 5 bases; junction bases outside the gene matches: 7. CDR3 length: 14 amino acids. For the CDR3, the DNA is TGTGCCATCAGAGTCGACAGGGGGGGAACTGAAGCTTTCTTT. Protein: CAIRVDRGGTEAFF.

The CDR3 is CSASRTTGGFEQFF. The CDR3 region has the DNA TGCAGTGCTAGTAGAACGACAGGGGGGTTTGAGCAGTTCTTC. The chain links TRBV20-1 to TRBJ2-1, with TRBD1 matching 9 bases. There are 14 residues in the CDR3. V lost 3 bases, J lost 9 bases, and 9 bases stayed unmatched. From germline, CDR1 is DFQATT and CDR2 SNEGSKA (reference sequence).